A single sample is the source of the 9 T cell receptor beta chains below, sequenced in a study of blood T cell repertoires in COVID-19. Clones were sequenced by immunoSEQ multiplex PCR, and TCRdb holds only the in-frame ones, with some missing. The repertoire has over 70,000 clones, 80% of them found once; the top ten carry 15% to 20%. Sequencing was carried out using peripheral blood. Receptor source: an elderly woman with acute or convalescent COVID-19.

This chain joins TRBV5-1 and TRBJ2-3; 11 nucleotides line up with TRBD2. J was trimmed by 0 bases and V by 4 bases; bases with no gene match: 1. The CDR3 has 15 residues. Germline-derived CDR1 and CDR2 are SGHRS and YFSETQ. CDR3 sequence (DNA): TGCGCCAGCAGCACTAGCGGGGGAAGCACAGATACGCAGTATTTT. Encoded protein: CASSTSGGSTDTQYF.

This sequence joins TRBV5-8 and TRBJ1-2, with TRBD1 matching 9 bases. Germline-derived CDR1 and CDR2 are SGHTS and YDEGEE. Trimming cost V 5 bases and J 1 base; bases outside gene matches: 6. The CDR3 sequence is 15 residues long. Here the CDR3 reads CASSLDRGVNYGYTF. CDR3 coding DNA: TGTGCCAGCAGTCTTGACAGGGGGGTTAACTATGGCTACACCTTC. The complete variable domain, with remaining parts taken from reference TRBV5-8 and TRBJ1-2, reads EAGVTQSPTHLIKTRGQQATLRCSPISGHTSVYWYQQALGLGLQFLLWYDEGEERNRGNFPPRFSGRQFPNYSSELNVNALELEDSALYLCASSLDRGVNYGYTFGSGTRLTVV.

The chain joins TRBV9 to TRBJ2-3; TRBD2 matches 7 bases. The trim removed 4 bases at V and 1 base at J, leaving 9 bases unmatched. Germline lookup yields CDR1 SGDLS and CDR2 YYNGEE. The CDR3 loop spans 16 amino acids. The CDR3 loop reads CASSLRAGGGTDTQYF. The CDR3 nucleotides read TGTGCCAGCAGCCTCCGCGCTGGGGGGGGCACAGATACGCAGTATTTT.

This chain links TRBV30 with TRBJ1-2, with D possibly matching TRBD1 (6 bases). The CDR3 contains 15 residues. V was trimmed by 1 base and J by 5 bases, leaving 17 bases between them. Germline CDR1 is GTSNPN and CDR2 is SVGIG (reference sequence). The CDR3 sequence is CAWSEREAQGYGYTF. In nucleotides, the CDR3 is TGTGCCTGGAGTGAAAGAGAAGCCCAGGGGTATGGCTACACCTTC.

The chain combines TRBV5-1 with TRBJ2-7, with TRBD1 matching over 8 bases. After removal of 4 bases from V and 3 bases from J, the junction contained 15 bases not matched to a gene. This CDR3 region has 17 residues. CDR1 and CDR2 from the germline V gene are SGHRS and YFSETQ. The CDR3 nucleotides read TGCGCCAGCAGCGATGGACAGGGCCGTAGCGGATTCTACGAGCAGTACTTC. Translating it yields CASSDGQGRSGFYEQYF.

This chain uses TRBV19 with TRBJ1-1, with D possibly matching TRBD1 (5 bases). The CDR3 has 16 amino acids. Germline V gives CDR1 LNHDA, CDR2 SQIVND (reference sequence). Trimming left V 6 bases short and J 3 bases short, with 20 bases between. As DNA, the CDR3 is TGTGCCAGTAGGCACCCCGGGGGAGGGTCGGACACTGAAGCTTTCTTT. It yields the protein CASRHPGGGSDTEAFF.

This chain links TRBV18 with TRBJ1-6; D gene uncertain. V shed 1 base and J shed 0 bases, with 7 bases lying between them. This CDR3 is 16 amino acids long. The V gene's germline CDR1 is KGHSH and CDR2 LQKENI. CDR3 sequence reads: CASSPLESSYNSPLHF. As DNA, the CDR3 is TGTGCCAGCTCACCACTCGAGAGCTCCTATAATTCACCCCTCCACTTT.

V is TRBV19 and J is TRBJ2-5, with D perhaps TRBD1 (6 bases). V was cut by 4 bases and J by 5 bases, with 17 bases left in between. This CDR3 has 15 residues. Germline V CDR1 and CDR2: LNHDA, SQIVND (reference sequence). CDR3: CASSTPSTGRETQYF. CDR3 bases: TGTGCCAGTAGTACTCCTTCGACAGGCAGGGAGACCCAGTACTTC.

The V gene is TRBV2, the J gene TRBJ1-2; weak D call: TRBD1 (5 bases). The CDR3 loop spans 13 amino acids. Germline V CDR1 and CDR2: SNHLY, FYNNEI. V was clipped by 3 bases and J by 3 bases, with 8 bases between them. CDR3: CASSDDSDYGYTF. The CDR3 coding sequence is TGTGCCAGCAGTGACGACAGTGACTATGGCTACACCTTC.